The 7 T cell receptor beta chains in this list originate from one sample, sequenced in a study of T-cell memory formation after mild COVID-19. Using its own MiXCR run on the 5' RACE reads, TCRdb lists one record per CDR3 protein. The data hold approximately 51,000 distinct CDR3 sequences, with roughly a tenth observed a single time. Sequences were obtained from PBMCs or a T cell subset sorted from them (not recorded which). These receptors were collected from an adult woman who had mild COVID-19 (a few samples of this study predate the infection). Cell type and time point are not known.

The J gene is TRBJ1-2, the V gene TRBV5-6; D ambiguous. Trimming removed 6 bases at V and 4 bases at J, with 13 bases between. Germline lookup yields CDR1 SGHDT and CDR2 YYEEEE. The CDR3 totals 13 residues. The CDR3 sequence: CASTPWAVYGYTF. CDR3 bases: TGTGCCAGCACCCCCTGGGCGGTCTATGGCTACACCTTC.

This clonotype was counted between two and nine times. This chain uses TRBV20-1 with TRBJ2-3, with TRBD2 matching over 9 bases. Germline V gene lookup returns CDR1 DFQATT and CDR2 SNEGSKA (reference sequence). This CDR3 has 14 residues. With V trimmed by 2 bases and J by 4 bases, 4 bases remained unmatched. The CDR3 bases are TGCAGTGCTAGATTACGCGGGAGGGCAGATACGCAGTATTTT. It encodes CSARLRGRADTQYF.

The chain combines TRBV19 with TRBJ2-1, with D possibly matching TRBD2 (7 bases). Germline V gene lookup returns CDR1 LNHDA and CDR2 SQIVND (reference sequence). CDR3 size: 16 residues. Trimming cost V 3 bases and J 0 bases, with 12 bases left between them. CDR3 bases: TGTGCCAGTAGTATTGGGCGGGGGCTCTCCTACAATGAGCAGTTCTTC. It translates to CASSIGRGLSYNEQFF.

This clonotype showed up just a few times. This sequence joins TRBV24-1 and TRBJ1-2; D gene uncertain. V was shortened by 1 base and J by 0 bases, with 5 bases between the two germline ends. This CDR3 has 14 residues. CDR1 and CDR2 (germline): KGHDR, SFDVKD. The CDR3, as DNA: TGTGCCACCAGTGATTTCAGTACTAACTATGGCTACACCTTC. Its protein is CATSDFSTNYGYTF.

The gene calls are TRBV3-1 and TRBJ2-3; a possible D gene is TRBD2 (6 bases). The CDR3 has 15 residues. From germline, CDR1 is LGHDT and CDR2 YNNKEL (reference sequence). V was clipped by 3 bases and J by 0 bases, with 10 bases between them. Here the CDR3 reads CASSHYRGSTDTQYF. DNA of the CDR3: TGTGCCAGCAGCCATTATCGGGGGAGCACAGATACGCAGTATTTT.

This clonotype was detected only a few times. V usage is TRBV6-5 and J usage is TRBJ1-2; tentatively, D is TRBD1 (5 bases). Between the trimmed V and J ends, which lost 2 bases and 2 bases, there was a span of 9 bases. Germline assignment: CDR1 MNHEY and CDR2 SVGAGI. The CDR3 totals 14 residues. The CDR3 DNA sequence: TGTGCCAGCAGTTACGACAGTACCAACTATGGCTACACCTTC. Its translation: CASSYDSTNYGYTF.

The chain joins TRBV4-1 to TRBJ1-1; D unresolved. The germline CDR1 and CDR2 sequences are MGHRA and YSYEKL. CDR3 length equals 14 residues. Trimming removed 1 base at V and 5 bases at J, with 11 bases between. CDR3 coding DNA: TGCGCCAGCAGCCAAGTAAAGGGAGGGACTGAAGCTTTCTTT. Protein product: CASSQVKGGTEAFF.